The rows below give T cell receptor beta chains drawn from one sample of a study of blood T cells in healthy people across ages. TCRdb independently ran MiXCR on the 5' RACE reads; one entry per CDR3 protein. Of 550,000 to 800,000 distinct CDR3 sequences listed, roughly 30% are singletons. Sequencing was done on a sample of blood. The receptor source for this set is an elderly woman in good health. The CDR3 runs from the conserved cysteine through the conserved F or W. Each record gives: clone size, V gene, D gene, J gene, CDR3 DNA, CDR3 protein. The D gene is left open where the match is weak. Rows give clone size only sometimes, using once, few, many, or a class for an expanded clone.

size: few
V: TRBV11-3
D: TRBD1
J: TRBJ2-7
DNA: TGTGCCAGCAGCTTAAGACTACAGGGGGAGCAGTACTTC
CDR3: CASSLRLQGEQYF

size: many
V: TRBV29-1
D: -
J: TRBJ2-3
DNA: TGCAGCGTTGAAGGGCGGCGACCAGATACGCAGTATTTT
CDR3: CSVEGRRPDTQYF

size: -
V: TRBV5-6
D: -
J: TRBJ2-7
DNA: TGTGCCAGCAGCTCCGTTGGGGGAGAGGTCTACGAGCAGTACTTC
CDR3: CASSSVGGEVYEQYF

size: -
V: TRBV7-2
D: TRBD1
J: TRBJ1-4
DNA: TGTGCCGGCAGCGTAGGGACAGGGGGTGAAAAACTGTTTTTT
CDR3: CAGSVGTGGEKLFF

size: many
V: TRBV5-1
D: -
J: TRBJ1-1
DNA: TGCGCCAGCAGCTTGGGGGCGAGCACTGAAGCTTTCTTT
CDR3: CASSLGASTEAFF

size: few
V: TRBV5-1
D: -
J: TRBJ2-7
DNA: TGCGCCAGCAGCCCCCGCGGGATCCCCCAAGGGGAGCAGTACTTC
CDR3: CASSPRGIPQGEQYF

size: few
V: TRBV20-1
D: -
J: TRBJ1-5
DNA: TGCAGTGCTAGAGTCCCGGGGGCTAGCAATCAGCCCCAGCATTTT
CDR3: CSARVPGASNQPQHF

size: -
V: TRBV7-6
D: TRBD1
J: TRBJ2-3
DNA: TGTGCCGTCGGACAGGGCAACACAGATACGCAGTATTTT
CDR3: CAVGQGNTDTQYF

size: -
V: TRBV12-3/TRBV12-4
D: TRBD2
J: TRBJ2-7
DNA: TGTGCCAGCAGGTTTAGCGGGGCCCCCCTCTACGAGCAGTACTTC
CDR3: CASRFSGAPLYEQYF

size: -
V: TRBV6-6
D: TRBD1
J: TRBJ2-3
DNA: TGTGCCAGCAGCGACCGGGACAGGAGCACAGATACGCAGTATTTT
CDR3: CASSDRDRSTDTQYF

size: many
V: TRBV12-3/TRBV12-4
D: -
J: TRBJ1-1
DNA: TGTGCCAGCACCTGGTTAACTGAAGCTTTCTTT
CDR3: CASTWLTEAFF

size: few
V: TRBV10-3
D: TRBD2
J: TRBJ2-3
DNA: TGTGCCATCGGAGGGCGGGGGGGCCAAACAGATACGCAGTATTTT
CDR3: CAIGGRGGQTDTQYF

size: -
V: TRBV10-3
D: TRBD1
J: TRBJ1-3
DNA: TGTGCCACCAGACAGGGGTCTGGAAACACCATATATTTT
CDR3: CATRQGSGNTIYF

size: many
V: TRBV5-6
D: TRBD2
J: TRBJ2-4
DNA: TGTGCCAGCAGCTTGGCCGGAGCGGGGGGAAGCATTCAGTACTTC
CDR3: CASSLAGAGGSIQYF

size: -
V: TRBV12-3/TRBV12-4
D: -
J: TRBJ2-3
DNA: TGTGCCAGCAGTTTTCTAGGGGGGATGGGCACAGATACGCAGTATTTT
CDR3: CASSFLGGMGTDTQYF

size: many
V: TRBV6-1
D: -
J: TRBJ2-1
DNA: TGTGCCAGCAGGGAGGACTCCTACAATGAGCAGTTCTTC
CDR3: CASREDSYNEQFF

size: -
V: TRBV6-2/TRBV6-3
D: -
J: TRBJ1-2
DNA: TGTGCCAGCAGTGTCGACAGAGGAGGCTACACCTTC
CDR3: CASSVDRGGYTF

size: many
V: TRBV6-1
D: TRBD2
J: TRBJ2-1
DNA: TGTGCCAGCAAGAGTGGTAGCGGGGGGCCGAGCTCCTACAATGAGCAGTTCTTC
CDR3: CASKSGSGGPSSYNEQFF

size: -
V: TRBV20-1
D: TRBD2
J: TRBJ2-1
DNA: TGCAGTGCTAGAGCCCCTAGCGGGGGGGTAAAACCTAATGAGCAGTTCTTC
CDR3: CSARAPSGGVKPNEQFF

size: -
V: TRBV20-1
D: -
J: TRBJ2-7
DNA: TGCAGTGCTAGACTAGCGTTTGACTCCTACGAGCAGTACTTC
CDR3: CSARLAFDSYEQYF

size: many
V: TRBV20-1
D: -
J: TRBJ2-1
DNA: TGCAGTGCTAGAGATGGACGGGGGGCCCTCCACAATGAGCAGTTCTTC
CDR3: CSARDGRGALHNEQFF

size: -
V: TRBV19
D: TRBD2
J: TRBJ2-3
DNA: TGTGCCAGTAGTATCACGACTAGCGGGTCGGATACGCAGTATTTT
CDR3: CASSITTSGSDTQYF

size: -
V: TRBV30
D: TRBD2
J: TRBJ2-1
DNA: TGTGCCTGGAGTTTACGGACTAGCGGGGGCTCAGAGACCCAGTTCTTC
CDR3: CAWSLRTSGGSETQFF

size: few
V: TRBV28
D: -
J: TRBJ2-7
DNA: TGTGCCAGCAGTCGGGACCTTGTAAGCTACGAGCAGTACTTC
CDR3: CASSRDLVSYEQYF

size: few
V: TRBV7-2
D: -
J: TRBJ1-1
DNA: TGTGCCAGCAGCCTGGGACGGGCGAAAGCTTTCTTT
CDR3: CASSLGRAKAFF

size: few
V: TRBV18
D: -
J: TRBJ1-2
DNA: TGTGCCAGCTCCCAACGGCATGAGACGGGATATAACTATGGCTACACCTTC
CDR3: CASSQRHETGYNYGYTF

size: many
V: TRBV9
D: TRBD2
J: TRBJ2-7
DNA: TGTGCCAGCAGCGTATCTAGCGGGGGTTACGAGCAGTACTTC
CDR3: CASSVSSGGYEQYF

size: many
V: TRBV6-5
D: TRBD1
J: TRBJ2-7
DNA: TGTGCCAGCAGTTACTCGCGGACAGGGACCTACGAGCAGTACTTC
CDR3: CASSYSRTGTYEQYF